The 24 T cell receptor beta chains below were found in one sample sequenced in a study of CD4 T cells in relation to SARS-CoV-2 and coronaviruses. Before the COVID-19 pandemic, during about 2011-2019, CD4+ T cells were taken from unexposed donors. The cells were cultured for approximately 10 days before CD4+ T cells were isolated. No antigens are known for them. Assay: immunoSEQ multiplex PCR; the TCRdb copy retains only in-frame clones and omits some. The data show 18,000 or so clones, approximately 82% seen once. The specimen sequenced was CD4+ T cells from PBMCs, cultured in vitro. All receptors derive from a human donor in good health.

V gene TRBV3-1 (or the pseudogene TRBV3-2) combines with J gene TRBJ2-3, with D maybe TRBD1 (5 bases). CDR3 length: 14 residues. CDR1 and CDR2 from the germline V gene are LGHDT and YNNKEL (reference sequence). Trimming left V 3 bases short and J 5 bases short, with 12 bases between. The CDR3 sequence: CASSHRADGDTQYF. The CDR3 DNA reads TGTGCCAGCAGCCACAGGGCCGACGGAGATACGCAGTATTTT.

The J gene is TRBJ1-1, the V gene TRBV29-1; a possible D gene is TRBD1 (6 bases). Germline lookup yields CDR1 SQVTM and CDR2 ANQGSEA. CDR3 length: 13 amino acids. The V end was cut by 5 bases, the J end by 0 bases, with 10 bases between. CDR3 residues: CSVLGGVNTEAFF. The CDR3 nucleotides read TGCAGCGTTCTTGGGGGCGTGAACACTGAAGCTTTCTTT.

J is TRBJ2-1 and V is TRBV19, with no clear D. CDR1 and CDR2 from the germline V gene are LNHDA and SQIVND (reference sequence). This CDR3 contains 15 residues. The V end lost 4 bases, the J end lost 0 bases, and 10 bases lay between the germline ends. Written as DNA, the CDR3 is TGTGCCAGTAGTACGGACCCCTACTCCTACAATGAGCAGTTCTTC. The encoded protein is CASSTDPYSYNEQFF.

J is TRBJ1-6 and V is TRBV18; perhaps TRBD1 as D (5 bases). The CDR3 loop spans 15 amino acids. CDR1 KGHSH and CDR2 LQKENI come from the germline V gene. Trimming took 2 bases from V and 6 from J, leaving 11 bases between them. CDR3 amino acids: CASSPAEGINSPLHF. The CDR3 coding sequence is TGTGCCAGCTCACCAGCGGAGGGGATTAATTCACCCCTCCACTTT. Combining the CDR3 with reference TRBV18 and TRBJ1-6 gives the whole variable domain NAGVMQNPRHLVRRRGQEARLRCSPMKGHSHVYWYRQLPEEGLKFMVYLQKENIIDESGMPKERFSAEFPKEGPSILRIQQVVRGDSAAYFCASSPAEGINSPLHFGNGTRLTVT.

The rearrangement uses TRBV19 and TRBJ2-3; D is ambiguous. Germline V gene lookup returns CDR1 LNHDA and CDR2 SQIVND (reference sequence). V lost 5 bases and J 10 bases, leaving 13 bases between the germline ends. CDR3 length equals 12 residues. The CDR3 is CASSPTGQAQYF. The CDR3 nucleotides read TGTGCCAGTAGTCCAACCGGGCAGGCGCAGTATTTT.

Here the CDR3 DNA reads TGTGCCAGCAGAACCGGGACAGGGGTTGAAAAACTGTTTTTT. Protein product: CASRTGTGVEKLFF. The chain carries TRBV6-5 and TRBJ1-4; 10 nucleotides align to TRBD1. The CDR3 loop spans 14 amino acids. CDR1 and CDR2 from the germline V gene are MNHEY and SVGAGI. Trimming cost V 6 bases and J 7 bases; bases outside gene matches: 5.

V is TRBV5-1 and J is TRBJ2-3, with 10 bases that match TRBD2. The CDR3 contains 14 residues. The V and J ends lost 5 bases and 6 bases, in that order; junction bases with no gene match: 6. The germline CDR1 and CDR2 sequences are SGHRS and YFSETQ. CDR3 DNA sequence: TGCGCCAGCAGGCCTAGCGGGAGTGCCGATACGCAGTATTTT. Protein product: CASRPSGSADTQYF. The full variable domain, with the rest looked up from reference TRBV5-1 and TRBJ2-3, is KAGVTQTPRYLIKTRGQQVTLSCSPISGHRSVSWYQQTPGQGLQFLFEYFSETQRNKGNFPGRFSGRQFSNSRSEMNVSTLELGDSALYLCASRPSGSADTQYFGPGTRLTVL.

J is TRBJ1-3 and V is TRBV7-8; no definite D call. Trimming cost V 1 base and J 0 bases, with 10 bases left between them. The CDR3 runs to 16 residues. Germline-derived CDR1 and CDR2 are SGHVS and FQNEAQ. The CDR3 sequence: CASSLGSPRSGNTIYF. The CDR3 DNA reads TGTGCCAGCAGCTTAGGCAGCCCCCGCTCTGGAAACACCATATATTTT. The entire variable domain, with the rest obtained from reference TRBV7-8 and TRBJ1-3, is as follows: GAGVSQSPRYKVAKRGQDVALRCDPISGHVSLFWYQQALGQGPEFLTYFQNEAQLDKSGLPSDRFFAERPEGSVSTLKIQRTQQEDSAVYLCASSLGSPRSGNTIYFGEGSWLTVV.

This chain uses TRBV5-1 with TRBJ2-7; 12 nucleotides align to TRBD2. The CDR3 totals 17 residues. Germline V gene data show CDR1 as SGHRS and CDR2 as YFSETQ. V dropped 3 bases and J dropped 1; count of bases not matched to a gene: 8. DNA of the CDR3: TGCGCCAGCAGCTACATCTCTAGCGGGAGGGGTTCCTACGAGCAGTACTTC. Protein sequence: CASSYISSGRGSYEQYF.

This clone is a singleton in its sample. The rearrangement links TRBV7-2 to TRBJ2-7, with D possibly called TRBD1 or TRBD2 (5 bases each). V lost 6 bases, J lost 6 bases, and 24 bases lay in between. The germline CDR1 and CDR2 sequences are SGHTA and FQGNSA. This CDR3 region has 16 residues. The CDR3 coding sequence is TGTGCCAGCAGTTCGAGGGACCTCACCCCCCTCTCCGAGCAGTACTTC. It translates to CASSSRDLTPLSEQYF.

The chain joins TRBV2 to TRBJ1-1; D is unresolved. The germline V and J ends were trimmed by 6 bases and 4 bases, with 6 bases remaining between them. Per germline, CDR1 SNHLY and CDR2 FYNNEI. This CDR3 has 11 residues. The CDR3 reads CASSQSTEAFF. The CDR3 bases are TGTGCCAGCAGCCAAAGCACTGAAGCTTTCTTT.

The rearrangement links TRBV28 to TRBJ1-1, with unresolved D. The CDR3 consists of 13 residues. V was shortened by 6 bases and J by 7 bases, with 15 bases between the two germline ends. Germline V gives CDR1 MDHEN, CDR2 SYDVKM. CDR3 loop: CASRRGPNFEAFF. The DNA of the CDR3 is TGTGCCAGCAGGAGAGGGCCGAATTTTGAAGCTTTCTTT.

The chain combines TRBV11-2 with TRBJ2-7, with 10 bases identical to TRBD2. The V gene's germline CDR1 is SGHAT and CDR2 FQNNGV. This CDR3 has 16 amino acids. V was pared by 0 bases and J by 5 bases, with 7 bases of the junction left unmatched. Here the CDR3 reads CASSLESSGRFHEQYF. CDR3 bases: TGTGCCAGCAGCTTAGAGTCTAGCGGGAGATTCCACGAGCAGTACTTC. Using reference TRBV11-2 and TRBJ2-7 for the parts outside the CDR3, the full variable domain is EAGVAQSPRYKIIEKRQSVAFWCNPISGHATLYWYQQILGQGPKLLIQFQNNGVVDDSQLPKDRFSAERLKGVDSTLKIQPAKLEDSAVYLCASSLESSGRFHEQYFGPGTRLTVT.

V is TRBV29-1 and J is TRBJ2-3, with D possibly matching TRBD2 (6 bases). Deletions cut 8 bases from V and 3 bases from J, with 21 bases between. CDR3 length: 15 residues. The V gene's germline CDR1 is SQVTM and CDR2 ANQGSEA. In nucleotides, the CDR3 is TGCAGCTCTTGGGGCCAGGAGGGCCTTACAGATACGCAGTATTTT. It encodes CSSWGQEGLTDTQYF.

V gene TRBV5-5 combines with J gene TRBJ1-1; D is undetermined. This CDR3 comprises 14 residues. Trimming took 1 base from V and 6 from J, leaving 13 bases between them. Germline values: CDR1 SGHKS, CDR2 YYEKEE (reference sequence). The DNA for the CDR3 is TGTGCCAGCAGCTTGAGTCCGAGTGTGCCTGAAGCTTTCTTT. This gives the protein CASSLSPSVPEAFF.

This clone was detected once. In DNA form, the CDR3 reads TGTGCCAGCAGCTTGGACGGGATCGATGGCTACACCTTC. This codes for CASSLDGIDGYTF. The chain employs TRBV5-4 and TRBJ1-2; D is uncertain. Germline lookup yields CDR1 SGHNT and CDR2 YYREEE (reference sequence). The CDR3 runs to 13 residues. V shed 0 bases and J shed 6 bases, with 9 bases lying between them.

This chain joins TRBV30 and TRBJ1-1; D is uncertain. Germline CDR1 and CDR2: GTSNPN and SVGIG (reference sequence). CDR3 length equals 17 residues. Trimming took 2 bases from V and 0 from J, leaving 19 bases between them. The CDR3 DNA is TGTGCCTGGAGTCCCTCCGCCGGAAAGTTCATGAACACTGAAGCTTTCTTT. Residues: CAWSPSAGKFMNTEAFF.

CDR3 region: CASNQGAGKNIQYF. CDR3 DNA sequence: TGTGCCAGCAATCAGGGGGCGGGGAAAAACATTCAGTACTTC. The rearrangement uses TRBV2 and TRBJ2-4; 8 positions match TRBD1. Germline values: CDR1 SNHLY, CDR2 FYNNEI. The CDR3 sequence is 14 residues long. The trim removed 7 bases at V and 4 bases at J, leaving 6 bases unmatched.

This clone was seen a handful of times. CDR3 loop: CASSTGTDYGQPQHF. CDR3 nucleotides: TGTGCCAGTAGTACCGGGACGGACTACGGGCAGCCCCAGCATTTT. The chain employs TRBV19 and TRBJ1-5, with D possibly TRBD1 on 5 matching bases. The germline V gene has CDR1 LNHDA and CDR2 SQIVND (reference sequence). CDR3 size: 15 residues. The V gene lost 4 bases and the J gene lost 7 bases, with 17 bases spanning the gap. Looking up the rest from reference TRBV19 and TRBJ1-5 gives the full variable domain: DGGITQSPKYLFRKEGQNVTLSCEQNLNHDAMYWYRQDPGQGLRLIYYSQIVNDFQKGDIAEGYSVSREKKESFPLTVTSAQKNPTAFYLCASSTGTDYGQPQHFGDGTRLSIL.

V usage is TRBV30 and J usage is TRBJ1-6; tentative D call: TRBD1 (5 bases). The CDR3 covers 14 residues. Trimming left V 3 bases short and J 7 bases short, with 13 bases between. Germline CDR1 and CDR2: GTSNPN and SVGIG (reference sequence). The CDR3 DNA reads as TGTGCCTGGAGGAGAGAACAGGCAAATTCACCCCTCCACTTT. Translated: CAWRREQANSPLHF.

The genes are TRBV7-9 and TRBJ1-2; perhaps TRBD1 as D (6 bases). In germline, CDR1 is SEHNR, CDR2 FQNEAQ (reference sequence). The CDR3 is 13 amino acids. V was cut by 6 bases and J by 7 bases, with 15 bases left in between. This CDR3 reads CASSLDRGFGYTF. The CDR3 DNA follows: TGTGCCAGCAGTCTGGACAGAGGATTTGGCTACACCTTC.

This chain connects TRBV20-1 to TRBJ2-5; weak D call: TRBD2 (5 bases). The CDR3 has 16 residues. Trimming stripped 3 bases from V and 0 bases from J, with 17 bases between. The germline gives CDR1 DFQATT, CDR2 SNEGSKA (reference sequence). The CDR3 here is CSASSLTGTYQETQYF. CDR3 coding DNA: TGCAGTGCTAGTTCTTTAACGGGAACGTACCAAGAGACCCAGTACTTC.

This rearrangement joins TRBV11-2 to TRBJ2-7; 7 bases agree with TRBD2. V was clipped by 4 bases and J by 2 bases; unmatched bases: 8. CDR1 and CDR2 from the germline V gene are SGHAT and FQNNGV. The CDR3 has 15 residues. The CDR3 reads CASSSRSSGPYEQYF. CDR3 nucleotides: TGTGCCAGCAGCTCCCGTTCTAGCGGCCCCTACGAGCAGTACTTC.

V is TRBV18 and J is TRBJ1-1, with D perhaps TRBD1 (6 bases). CDR1 and CDR2 from the germline V gene are KGHSH and LQKENI. Trimming shortened V by 6 bases and J by 0 bases, and 23 bases separated the two germline ends. The CDR3 covers 18 residues. In DNA, the CDR3 is TGTGCCAGCTCTCTGAGAGGGGGAGTCGGGGGAATGAACACTGAAGCTTTCTTT. Translating gives CASSLRGGVGGMNTEAFF.